This T cell receptor beta chain was sequenced during a study of shared clonotypes between healthy human individuals. The split of CD4+ cells yielded CD45RA+ naive and CD45RA-negative memory subsets. Study-wide findings and caveats: The authors sampled blood alone, and tissue repertoires likely differ. The diversity represented, both genetic and in exposure history, was limited by few donors.

Notes on this clone: Its antigen is not identified.

This CDR3 has 18 amino acids. Trimming left V 3 bases short and J 0 bases short, with 18 bases between. Germline CDR1 reads SGHAT; CDR2 reads FQNNGV. The deep-level immunoSEQ assay was used. Repertoires were generated with immunoSEQ multiplex PCR, while TCRdb's copy carries only in-frame clones and drops some. The sample lists approximately 2.1 million clones, approximately 95% seen once, with around 0.4% in the top ten. The origin of this receptor is a man aged 18 to 29 in good health. Some clones in this sample may be carry-over from other donors' samples. Sequenced sample: naive CD4+ T cells from PBMCs. Subset of the sample: CD45RA+ positively selected. The chain has TRBV11-2 and TRBJ2-4; possible D gene TRBD1, 6 bases. In DNA, the CDR3 is TGTGCCAGCAGCTTGGGGACACTGAACACTTTAGCCAAAAACATTCAGTACTTC. Translated: CASSLGTLNTLAKNIQYF.